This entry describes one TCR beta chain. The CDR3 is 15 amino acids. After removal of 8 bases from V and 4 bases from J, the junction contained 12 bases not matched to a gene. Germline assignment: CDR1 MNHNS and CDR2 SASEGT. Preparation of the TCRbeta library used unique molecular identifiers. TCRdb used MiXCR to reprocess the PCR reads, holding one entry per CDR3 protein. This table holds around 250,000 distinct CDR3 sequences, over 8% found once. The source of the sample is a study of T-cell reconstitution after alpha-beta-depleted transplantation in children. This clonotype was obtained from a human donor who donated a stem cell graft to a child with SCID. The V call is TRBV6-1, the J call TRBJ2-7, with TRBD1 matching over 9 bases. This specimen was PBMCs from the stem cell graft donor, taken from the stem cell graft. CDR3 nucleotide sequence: TGTGCCAGCTCTTTCGACAGGGGGAGATCATACGAGCAGTACTTC. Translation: CASSFDRGRSYEQYF.